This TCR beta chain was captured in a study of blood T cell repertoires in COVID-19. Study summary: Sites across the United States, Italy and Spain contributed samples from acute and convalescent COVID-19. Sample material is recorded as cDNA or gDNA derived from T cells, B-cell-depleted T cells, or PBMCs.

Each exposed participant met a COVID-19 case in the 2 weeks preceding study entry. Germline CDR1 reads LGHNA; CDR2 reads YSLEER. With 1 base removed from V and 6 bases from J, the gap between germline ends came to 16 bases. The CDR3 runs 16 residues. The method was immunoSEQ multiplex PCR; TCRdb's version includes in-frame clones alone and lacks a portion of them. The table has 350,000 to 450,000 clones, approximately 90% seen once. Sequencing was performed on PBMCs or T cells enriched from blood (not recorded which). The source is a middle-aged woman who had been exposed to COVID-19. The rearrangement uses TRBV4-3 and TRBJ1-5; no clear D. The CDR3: CASSQVLGDFGQPQHF. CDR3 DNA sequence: TGCGCCAGCAGCCAAGTTCTAGGAGATTTTGGTCAGCCCCAGCATTTT.